One and the same sample provided the 5 T cell receptor beta chains below, sequenced in a study of PD-L1 blockade in urothelial cancer. Time point indicated: pretreatment peripheral blood. TCRdb's table, derived via immunoSEQ multiplex PCR, lists solely in-frame clones and lacks some. The table shows just over 50,000 clones, with 75% occurring only once. The source material was PBMCs, sampled around atezolizumab (anti-PD-L1) treatment. Receptors originate from a man aged 70 or older with urothelial cancer.

The V call is TRBV27, the J call TRBJ2-7; 7 bases agree with TRBD2. Germline loops: CDR1 MNHEY, CDR2 SMNVEV (reference sequence). J gave up 2 bases and V 8 bases, and 12 bases lay outside the gene matches. The CDR3 spans 15 residues. The chain's CDR3 is CASRSLLAATYEQYF. CDR3 DNA sequence: TGTGCCAGCCGCAGCCTGCTAGCGGCGACCTACGAGCAGTACTTC.

The count of this clone is one. The chain combines TRBV18 with TRBJ1-2; D possibly corresponds to TRBD1 (6 bases). Germline V gene data show CDR1 as KGHSH and CDR2 as LQKENI. This CDR3 comprises 15 residues. V was pared by 1 base and J by 7 bases, with 16 bases between. DNA of the CDR3: TGTGCCAGCTCACCACGGCCCAGGGGATTGAGTGGCTACACCTTC. The encoded protein is CASSPRPRGLSGYTF. The full variable domain, with the rest looked up from reference TRBV18 and TRBJ1-2, is NAGVMQNPRHLVRRRGQEARLRCSPMKGHSHVYWYRQLPEEGLKFMVYLQKENIIDESGMPKERFSAEFPKEGPSILRIQQVVRGDSAAYFCASSPRPRGLSGYTFGSGTRLTVV.

This rearrangement joins TRBV7-2 to TRBJ2-2, with 7 bases lining up with TRBD2. Germline assignment: CDR1 SGHTA and CDR2 FQGNSA. This CDR3 is built from 18 residues. V lost 7 bases and J lost 2; bases outside the gene matches: 16. The CDR3 loop reads CASTGRAAIRLNTGELFF. The CDR3 DNA reads TGTGCCAGCACAGGGAGGGCAGCCATTCGCCTTAACACCGGGGAGCTGTTTTTT. The full variable domain, rest sourced from reference TRBV7-2 and TRBJ2-2, is GAGVSQSPSNKVTEKGKDVELRCDPISGHTALYWYRQSLGQGLEFLIYFQGNSAPDKSGLPSDRFSAERTGGSVSTLTIQRTQQEDSAVYLCASTGRAAIRLNTGELFFGEGSRLTVL.

The chain is built from TRBV19 and TRBJ1-2, with 9 bases fitting TRBD1. Losses at the gene ends were 4 bases for V and 1 base for J; bases not matched to a gene: 7. This CDR3 has 16 residues. From germline, CDR1 is LNHDA and CDR2 SQIVND (reference sequence). CDR3 in amino acids: CASSTLWDRVNYGYTF. CDR3 nucleotides: TGTGCCAGTAGTACACTATGGGACAGGGTTAACTATGGCTACACCTTC.

This chain connects TRBV28 to TRBJ2-1, with TRBD1 as a possible D gene (6 bases). The CDR3 contains 13 residues. The V gene's germline CDR1 is MDHEN and CDR2 SYDVKM. The V end lost 2 bases, the J end lost 8 bases, and 10 bases lay between the germline ends. The CDR3 DNA follows: TGTGCCAGCAGTTTAAGCAGGGGTCATGAGCAGTTCTTC. Translation gives CASSLSRGHEQFF.